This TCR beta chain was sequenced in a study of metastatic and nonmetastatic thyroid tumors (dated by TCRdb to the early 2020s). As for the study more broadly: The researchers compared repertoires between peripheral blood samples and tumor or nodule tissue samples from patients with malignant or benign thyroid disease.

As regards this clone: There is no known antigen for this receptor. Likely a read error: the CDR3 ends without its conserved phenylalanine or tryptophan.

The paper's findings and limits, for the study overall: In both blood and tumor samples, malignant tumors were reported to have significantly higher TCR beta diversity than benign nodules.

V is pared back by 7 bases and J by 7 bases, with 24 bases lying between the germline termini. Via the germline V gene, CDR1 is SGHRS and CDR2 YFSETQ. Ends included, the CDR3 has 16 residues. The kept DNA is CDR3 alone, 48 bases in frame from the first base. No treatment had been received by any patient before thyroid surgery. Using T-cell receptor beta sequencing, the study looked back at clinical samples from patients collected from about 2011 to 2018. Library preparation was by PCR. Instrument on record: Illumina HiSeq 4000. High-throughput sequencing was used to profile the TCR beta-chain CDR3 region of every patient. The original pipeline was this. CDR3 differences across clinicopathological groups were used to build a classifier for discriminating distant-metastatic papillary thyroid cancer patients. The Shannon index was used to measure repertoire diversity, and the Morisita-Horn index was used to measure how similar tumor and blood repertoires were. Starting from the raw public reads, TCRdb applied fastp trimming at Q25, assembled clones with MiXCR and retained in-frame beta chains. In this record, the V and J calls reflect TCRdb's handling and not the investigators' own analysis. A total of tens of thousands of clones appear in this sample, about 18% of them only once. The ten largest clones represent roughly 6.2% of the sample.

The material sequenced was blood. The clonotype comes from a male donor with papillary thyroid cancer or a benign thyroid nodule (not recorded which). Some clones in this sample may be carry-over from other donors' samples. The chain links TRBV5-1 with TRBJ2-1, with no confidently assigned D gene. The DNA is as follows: TGCGCCAGCGCCCCGGTCGTCAGGTTAAGTTCAAATGAGCAGTTCCTC. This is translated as CASAPVVRLSSNEQFL.